The source of this T cell receptor beta chain is a study of blood T cells in healthy people across ages. There are 16 residues in the CDR3. The second PCR ran 7 to 11 cycles with a sample-barcoded 5' primer and J-beta primers. TCRdb reanalysed the 5' RACE reads using MiXCR and keeps one entry per CDR3 protein. This table holds over a million distinct CDR3 sequences, about 45% found once. Notes on the study in general: Aged donors had fewer naive CD4+ cells and lower diversity than long-lived donors. Diversity estimates drawn from one million T cells were deemed underestimates. Roughly linear age-related decline in beta diversity appeared, significant by age around 38.

This clonotype is a singleton in its sample. Antigen specificity is unknown. This TCR came from a woman under 30 in good health. This sequence joins TRBV21-1 and TRBJ1-5; TRBD1, the table's D call, was not compared with the DNA. TRBV21-1 is a recognized pseudogene. The sequenced material came from blood. The CDR3, as DNA: TGTGCCTGCAGCAAAGGGGGACGGAATAGCAATCAGCCCCAGCATTTT. Residues: CACSKGGRNSNQPQHF.